The 13 T cell receptor beta chains below were found in one sample sequenced in a study of T cells in Graves' hyperthyroidism and ophthalmopathy. Using RNA transcripts as the source, TCR beta CDR3 regions were amplified. The TCR CDR3 was amplified in a first-round RT-PCR using the HTBI primer set. One entry per CDR3 protein results from TCRdb running MiXCR on the multiplex PCR reads. In the table there are hundreds of thousands of distinct CDR3 sequences, about 15% of which are singletons. Sequenced: blood. The receptors were sampled from a woman aged 25 to 45 with Graves' hyperthyroidism that later progressed to Graves' ophthalmopathy.

The V and J genes are TRBV20-1 and TRBJ2-3, with D uncertain. The V end was cut by 3 bases, the J end by 0 bases, with 13 bases between. The CDR3 is 15 residues long. The germline CDR1 and CDR2 sequences are DFQATT and SNEGSKA (reference sequence). The CDR3 loop is CSASRGGSSTDTQYF. The DNA for the CDR3 is TGCAGTGCTAGTAGAGGCGGTTCAAGCACAGATACGCAGTATTTT.

This clonotype occurred many times. V is TRBV2 and J is TRBJ2-7, with D unclear. Trimming removed 8 bases from V and 2 bases from J, with 7 bases in between. The CDR3 covers 11 residues. Germline V gene lookup returns CDR1 SNHLY and CDR2 FYNNEI. Written as DNA, the CDR3 is TGTGCCAGCCGTTTAACCTACGAGCAGTACTTC. Translation gives CASRLTYEQYF.

This clonotype was seen many times. The rearrangement joins TRBV12-3 or TRBV12-4 to TRBJ1-5; 10 bases agree with TRBD1. J gave up 7 bases and V 1 base, and 4 bases lay outside the gene matches. CDR3 length: 15 amino acids. In DNA, the CDR3 is TGTGCCAGCAGTTTAGGACAGGGGGCTCTCCAGCCCCAGCATTTT. It translates to CASSLGQGALQPQHF.

This clonotype was counted a few times. The chain uses TRBV3-1 and TRBJ2-1; D perhaps matches TRBD1 (5 bases). V was pared by 2 bases and J by 3 bases, with 17 bases between. This CDR3 region has 17 residues. In germline, CDR1 is LGHDT, CDR2 YNNKEL (reference sequence). The CDR3 DNA sequence: TGTGCCAGCAGCCAATTAGAGACAGCTACCTACTACAATGAGCAGTTCTTC. It codes for CASSQLETATYYNEQFF.

V usage is TRBV5-4 and J usage is TRBJ2-1; TRBD1 matches at 8 bases. The V gene end was trimmed by 5 bases and the J gene end by 2 bases; junction bases not matched to a gene: 15. This CDR3 region has 18 residues. Looked up from germline, CDR1 is SGHNT and CDR2 is YYREEE (reference sequence). Here the CDR3 reads CASSLSTGAQGAYNEQFF. The CDR3 DNA follows: TGTGCCAGCAGTCTCTCGACAGGGGCTCAAGGGGCCTACAATGAGCAGTTCTTC. The variable domain in full, completed from reference TRBV5-4 and TRBJ2-1, reads ETGVTQSPTHLIKTRGQQVTLRCSSQSGHNTVSWYQQALGQGPQFIFQYYREEENGRGNFPPRFSGLQFPNYSSELNVNALELDDSALYLCASSLSTGAQGAYNEQFFGPGTRLTVL.

This clonotype has only a few counts. A much bigger clone sits one base away, suggesting this may be a read error. The genes are TRBV20-1 and TRBJ2-1, with D maybe TRBD2 (5 bases). The germline V gene has CDR1 DFQATT and CDR2 SNEGSKA (reference sequence). The CDR3 totals 15 residues. V lost 0 bases, J lost 10 bases, and 19 bases lay in between. This CDR3 is CSARDPFEGRNEQFF. CDR3 bases: TGCAGTGCTAGAGATCCGTTTGAGGGTCGGAACGAGCAGTTCTTC.

Many counts were recorded for this clonotype. The chain links TRBV28 to TRBJ1-4; D might be TRBD1 (6 bases). Germline CDR1 reads MDHEN; CDR2 reads SYDVKM. CDR3 length: 15 amino acids. Trimming removed 4 bases at V and 1 base at J, with 10 bases between. The chain's CDR3 is CASSSPGQTNEKLFF. The CDR3 DNA reads TGTGCCAGCAGTTCACCGGGACAAACTAATGAAAAACTGTTTTTT.

This clonotype was observed a handful of times. J is TRBJ2-7 and V is TRBV28; possible D gene TRBD2, 6 bases. V lost 10 bases and J 2 bases, leaving 12 bases between the germline ends. The CDR3 consists of 12 residues. Germline-derived CDR1 and CDR2 are MDHEN and SYDVKM. CDR3 bases: TGTGCCACTAGGGGACTCACCTACGAGCAGTACTTC. It encodes CATRGLTYEQYF.

V gene TRBV4-1 combines with J gene TRBJ1-2, with TRBD1 matching over 8 bases. Germline-derived CDR1 and CDR2 are MGHRA and YSYEKL. The CDR3 is 13 residues long. V lost 3 bases and J lost 6; bases outside the gene matches: 3. CDR3 protein: CASSQGDRHGYTF. Here the CDR3 DNA reads TGCGCCAGCAGCCAGGGGGACAGGCATGGCTACACCTTC.

This clonotype was counted at least ten times. The rearrangement joins TRBV9 to TRBJ2-3; D is undetermined. The CDR3 is made up of 16 amino acids. Germline CDR1 and CDR2: SGDLS and YYNGEE. The ends were cut back, 0 bases at V and 5 bases at J, with 16 bases in the middle. This chain's CDR3 is CASSVDLSLVGDTQYF. DNA of the CDR3: TGTGCCAGCAGCGTAGATTTGTCTCTCGTGGGAGATACGCAGTATTTT.

This clonotype was observed at least ten times. The rearrangement links TRBV6-1 to TRBJ2-1; TRBD2 aligns across 12 bases. V dropped 10 bases and J dropped 7; count of bases not matched to a gene: 11. This CDR3 contains 15 residues. The germline gives CDR1 MNHNS, CDR2 SASEGT. This CDR3 is CANGLAGKGVNEQFF. Written as DNA, the CDR3 is TGTGCCAACGGACTAGCGGGAAAGGGAGTGAATGAGCAGTTCTTC.

This clonotype has at least ten counts. The gene calls are TRBV29-1 and TRBJ1-2; a possible D gene is TRBD1 (6 bases). CDR1 is SQVTM and CDR2 is ANQGSEA in the germline V gene. The V end was cut by 4 bases, the J end by 3 bases, with 9 bases between. The CDR3 is made up of 12 amino acids. CDR3 protein: CSVVRTDYGYTF. In DNA form, the CDR3 reads TGCAGCGTTGTCAGGACAGACTATGGCTACACCTTC.

J is TRBJ2-7 and V is TRBV10-3; 8 bases fit TRBD1. The CDR3 is made up of 14 amino acids. Germline V CDR1 and CDR2: ENHRY, SYGVKD. V dropped 5 bases and J dropped 2; count of bases not matched to a gene: 5. CDR3 DNA sequence: TGTGCCATCAGTCCGGGACAGGACGCCTACGAGCAGTACTTC. Protein: CAISPGQDAYEQYF.